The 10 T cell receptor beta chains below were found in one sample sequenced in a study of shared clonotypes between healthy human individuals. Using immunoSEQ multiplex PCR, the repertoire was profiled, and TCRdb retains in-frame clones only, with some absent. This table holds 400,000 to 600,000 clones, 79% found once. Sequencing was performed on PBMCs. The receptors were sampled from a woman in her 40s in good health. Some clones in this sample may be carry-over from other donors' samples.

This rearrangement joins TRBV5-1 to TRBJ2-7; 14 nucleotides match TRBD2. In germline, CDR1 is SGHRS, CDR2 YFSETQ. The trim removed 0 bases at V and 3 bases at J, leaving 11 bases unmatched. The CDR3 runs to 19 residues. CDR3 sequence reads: CASSLGMTSGRAGHYEQYF. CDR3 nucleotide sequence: TGCGCCAGCAGCTTGGGCATGACTAGCGGGAGGGCCGGTCACTACGAGCAGTACTTC.

The CDR3 here is CASSSSGTSVGELFF. The CDR3 DNA reads TGTGCCAGCAGCTCTTCCGGGACTAGCGTCGGGGAGCTGTTTTTT. The chain is built from TRBV11-2 and TRBJ2-2, with TRBD2 matching over 10 bases. Germline values: CDR1 SGHAT, CDR2 FQNNGV. V was clipped by 4 bases and J by 7 bases; unmatched bases: 6. CDR3 length: 15 residues.

CDR3 nucleotide sequence: TGTGCCAGCAGAGGGCAGCCGGAGGCCGGGGAGCTGTTTTTT. The encoded protein is CASRGQPEAGELFF. This chain joins TRBV6-6 and TRBJ2-2; D possibly corresponds to TRBD2 (5 bases). Trimming removed 6 bases from V and 6 bases from J, with 14 bases in between. CDR1 is MNHNY, CDR2 SVGAGI, per germline (reference sequence). The CDR3 has 14 amino acids.

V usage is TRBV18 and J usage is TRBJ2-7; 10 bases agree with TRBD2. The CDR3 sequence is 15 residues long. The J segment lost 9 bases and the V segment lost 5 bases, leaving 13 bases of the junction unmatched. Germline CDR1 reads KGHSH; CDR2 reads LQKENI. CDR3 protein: CASSALPSGRGGQYF. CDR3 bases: TGTGCCAGCTCAGCTCTTCCTAGCGGGAGAGGCGGGCAGTACTTC.

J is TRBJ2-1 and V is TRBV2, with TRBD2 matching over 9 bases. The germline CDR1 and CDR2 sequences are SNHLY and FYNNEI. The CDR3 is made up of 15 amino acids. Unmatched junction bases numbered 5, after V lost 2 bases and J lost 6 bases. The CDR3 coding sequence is TGTGCCAGCAGTGAAAGGGGCGGGAGGGCCAATGAGCAGTTCTTC. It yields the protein CASSERGGRANEQFF.

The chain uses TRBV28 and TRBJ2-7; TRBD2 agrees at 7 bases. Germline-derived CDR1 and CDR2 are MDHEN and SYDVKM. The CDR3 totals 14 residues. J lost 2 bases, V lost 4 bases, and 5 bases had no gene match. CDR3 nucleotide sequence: TGTGCCAGCAGTTCCCCAGCGGGAACCTACGAGCAGTACTTC. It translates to CASSSPAGTYEQYF. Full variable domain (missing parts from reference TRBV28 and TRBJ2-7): DVKVTQSSRYLVKRTGEKVFLECVQDMDHENMFWYRQDPGLGLRLIYFSYDVKMKEKGDIPEGYSVSREKKERFSLILESASTNQTSMYLCASSSPAGTYEQYFGPGTRLTVT.

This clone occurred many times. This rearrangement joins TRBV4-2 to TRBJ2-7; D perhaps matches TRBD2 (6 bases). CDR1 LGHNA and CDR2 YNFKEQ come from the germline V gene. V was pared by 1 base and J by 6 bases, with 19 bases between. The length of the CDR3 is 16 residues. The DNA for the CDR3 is TGTGCCAGCAGCCAAGGGTCGAACCTTCAAGCGGGCGAGCAGTACTTC. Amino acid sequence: CASSQGSNLQAGEQYF.

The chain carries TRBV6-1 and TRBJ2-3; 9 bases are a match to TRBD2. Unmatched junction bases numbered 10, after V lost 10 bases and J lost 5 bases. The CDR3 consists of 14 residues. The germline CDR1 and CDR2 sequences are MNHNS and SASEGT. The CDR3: CATGREGYEDTQYF. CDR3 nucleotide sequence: TGTGCCACGGGGCGGGAGGGCTACGAAGATACGCAGTATTTT.

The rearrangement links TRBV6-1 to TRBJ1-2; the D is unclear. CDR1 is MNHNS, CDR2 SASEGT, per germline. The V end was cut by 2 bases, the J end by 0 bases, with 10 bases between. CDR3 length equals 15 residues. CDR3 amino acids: CASSEKVGPNYGYTF. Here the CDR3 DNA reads TGTGCCAGCAGTGAAAAAGTCGGGCCTAACTATGGCTACACCTTC.

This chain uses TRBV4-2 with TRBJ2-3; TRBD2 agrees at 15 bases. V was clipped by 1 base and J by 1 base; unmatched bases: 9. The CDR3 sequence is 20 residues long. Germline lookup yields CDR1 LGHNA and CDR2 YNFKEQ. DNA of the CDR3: TGTGCCAGCAGCCAAGCCCAAGGACTAGCGGGAGGGCCTGGCACAGATACGCAGTATTTT. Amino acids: CASSQAQGLAGGPGTDTQYF.